This T cell receptor (beta chain) was documented in a study of blood T cell repertoires in COVID-19. The wider study: COVID-19 samples collected from the United States, Italy and Spain covered acute and convalescent phases. T cells, B-cell-depleted T cells, or PBMCs provided the cDNA or gDNA that served as material.

The CDR3 is 17 amino acids. Between the trimmed V and J ends, which lost 2 bases and 1 base, there was a span of 17 bases. Per germline, CDR1 KGHSH and CDR2 LQKENI. Authors' processing steps: Cell counts per sample came from amplifying reference gene primers. TCRdb's copy holds only in-frame clones and misses some; the assay was immunoSEQ multiplex PCR. V and J calls and clone size follow that table, whereas D and trimming were derived from the DNA. The sample lists some 83,000 clones, about nine tenths occurring once. This TCR was sampled from a man aged 45-65 years with acute or convalescent COVID-19. Sequenced material: peripheral blood. The gene calls are TRBV18 and TRBJ1-2; perhaps TRBD1 as D (6 bases). CDR3: CASSPTGPPNHNYGYTF. The CDR3 nucleotides read TGTGCCAGCTCACCAACAGGGCCTCCAAATCATAACTATGGCTACACCTTC.